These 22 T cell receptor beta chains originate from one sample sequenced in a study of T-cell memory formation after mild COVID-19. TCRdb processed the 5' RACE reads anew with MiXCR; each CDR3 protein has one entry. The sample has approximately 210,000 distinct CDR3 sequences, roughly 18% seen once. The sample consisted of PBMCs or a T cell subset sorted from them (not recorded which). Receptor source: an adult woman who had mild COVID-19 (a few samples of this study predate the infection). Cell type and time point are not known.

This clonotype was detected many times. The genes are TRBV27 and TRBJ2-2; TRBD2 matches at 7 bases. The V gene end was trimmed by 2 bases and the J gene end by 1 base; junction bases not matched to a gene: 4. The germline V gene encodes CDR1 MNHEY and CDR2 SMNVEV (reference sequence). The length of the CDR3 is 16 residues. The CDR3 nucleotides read TGTGCCAGCAGTTTAGGGGAGGGACGGAACACCGGGGAGCTGTTTTTT. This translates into CASSLGEGRNTGELFF.

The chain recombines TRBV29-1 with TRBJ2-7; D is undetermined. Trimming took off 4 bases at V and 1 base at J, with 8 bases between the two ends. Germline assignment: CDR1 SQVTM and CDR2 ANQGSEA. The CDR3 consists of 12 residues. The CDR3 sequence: CSVVGRSYEQYF. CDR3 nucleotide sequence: TGCAGCGTTGTGGGCAGGTCCTACGAGCAGTACTTC.

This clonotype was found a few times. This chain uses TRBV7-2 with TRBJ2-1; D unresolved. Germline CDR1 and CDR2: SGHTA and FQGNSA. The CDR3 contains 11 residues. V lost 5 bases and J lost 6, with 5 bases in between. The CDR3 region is CASSRTNEQFF. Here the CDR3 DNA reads TGTGCCAGCAGCCGCACCAATGAGCAGTTCTTC.

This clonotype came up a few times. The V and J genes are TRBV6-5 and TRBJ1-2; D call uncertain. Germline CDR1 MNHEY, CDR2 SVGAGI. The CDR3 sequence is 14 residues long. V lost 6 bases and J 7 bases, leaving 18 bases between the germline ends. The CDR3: CASRGISQSAGYTF. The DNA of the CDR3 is TGTGCCAGCAGAGGGATTTCCCAGAGTGCTGGCTACACCTTC.

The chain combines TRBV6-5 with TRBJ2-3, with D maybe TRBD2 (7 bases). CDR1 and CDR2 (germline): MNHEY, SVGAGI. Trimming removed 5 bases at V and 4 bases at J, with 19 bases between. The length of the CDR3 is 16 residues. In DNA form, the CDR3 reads TGTGCCAGCAGTCCCGGAGGGGGAGGGCCCCCAGATACGCAGTATTTT. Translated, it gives CASSPGGGGPPDTQYF.

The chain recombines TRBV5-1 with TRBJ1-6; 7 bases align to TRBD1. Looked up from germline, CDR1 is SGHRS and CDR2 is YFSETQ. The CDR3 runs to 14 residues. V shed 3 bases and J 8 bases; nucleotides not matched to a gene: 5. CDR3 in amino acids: CASSYGTADSPLHF. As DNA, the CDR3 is TGCGCCAGCAGCTACGGGACAGCGGATTCACCCCTCCACTTT.

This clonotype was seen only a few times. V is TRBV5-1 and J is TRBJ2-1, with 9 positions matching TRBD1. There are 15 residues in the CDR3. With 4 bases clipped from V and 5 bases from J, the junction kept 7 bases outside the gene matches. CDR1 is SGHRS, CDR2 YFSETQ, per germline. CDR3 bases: TGCGCCAGCAGCACCTCCGGGACAGGGAACAATGAGCAGTTCTTC. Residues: CASSTSGTGNNEQFF. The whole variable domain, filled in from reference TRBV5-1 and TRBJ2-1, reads KAGVTQTPRYLIKTRGQQVTLSCSPISGHRSVSWYQQTPGQGLQFLFEYFSETQRNKGNFPGRFSGRQFSNSRSEMNVSTLELGDSALYLCASSTSGTGNNEQFFGPGTRLTVL.

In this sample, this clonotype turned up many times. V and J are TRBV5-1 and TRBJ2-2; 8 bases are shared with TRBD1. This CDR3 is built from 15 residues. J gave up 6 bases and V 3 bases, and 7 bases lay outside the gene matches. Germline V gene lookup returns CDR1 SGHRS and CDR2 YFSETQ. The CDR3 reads CASSSSGGAAGELFF. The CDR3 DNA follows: TGCGCCAGCAGCTCCTCAGGGGGCGCCGCCGGGGAGCTGTTTTTT.

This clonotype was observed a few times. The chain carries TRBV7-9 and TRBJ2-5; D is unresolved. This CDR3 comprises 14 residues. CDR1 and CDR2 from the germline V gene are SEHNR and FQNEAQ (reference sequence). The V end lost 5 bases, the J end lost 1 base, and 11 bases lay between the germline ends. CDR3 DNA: TGTGCCAGCAGCCAGCTAGGCACCCAAGAGACCCAGTACTTC. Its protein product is CASSQLGTQETQYF.

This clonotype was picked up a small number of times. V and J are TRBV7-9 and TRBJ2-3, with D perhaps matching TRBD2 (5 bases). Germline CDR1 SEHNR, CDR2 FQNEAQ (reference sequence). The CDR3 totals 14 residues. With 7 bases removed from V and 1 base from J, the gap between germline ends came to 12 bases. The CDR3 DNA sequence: TGTGCCAGCACAGCGGCAGGACGCACAGATACGCAGTATTTT. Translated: CASTAAGRTDTQYF.

CDR3 loop: CASSLLKGRDYGYTF. DNA for the CDR3: TGTGCCAGCAGCTTGCTAAAGGGGCGCGACTATGGCTACACCTTC. The chain joins TRBV7-9 to TRBJ1-2, with D possibly TRBD1 on 5 matching bases. From germline, CDR1 is SEHNR and CDR2 FQNEAQ (reference sequence). V gave up 3 bases and J gave up 3 bases, with 14 bases separating them. The CDR3 is 15 residues long.

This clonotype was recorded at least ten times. CDR3 amino acids: CASSLYSDTQYF. The CDR3 DNA sequence: TGTGCCAGCAGTTTATACTCAGATACGCAGTATTTT. V is TRBV12-3 or TRBV12-4 and J is TRBJ2-3; D unclear. Trimming cost V 2 bases and J 4 bases, with 4 bases left between them. The CDR3 totals 12 residues.

This CDR3 reads CSARGENTIYF. CDR3 DNA sequence: TGCAGTGCTAGAGGAGAAAACACCATATATTTT. The chain couples TRBV20-1 to TRBJ1-3, with D unresolved. CDR3 length: 11 amino acids. V shed 1 base and J shed 6 bases, with 4 bases lying between them. CDR1 is DFQATT, CDR2 SNEGSKA, per germline (reference sequence).

The CDR3 bases are TGTGCCTGGAGTGGCGCCGTGGGAGGTTATACTGAAGCTTTCTTT. It codes for CAWSGAVGGYTEAFF. V gene TRBV30 combines with J gene TRBJ1-1; D remains ambiguous. Trimming left V 1 base short and J 5 bases short, with 17 bases between. The CDR3 length is 15 residues. Germline lookup yields CDR1 GTSNPN and CDR2 SVGIG (reference sequence). Full variable domain (remainder filled in from reference TRBV30 and TRBJ1-1): SQTIHQWPATLVQPVGSPLSLECTVEGTSNPNLYWYRQAAGRGLQLLFYSVGIGQISSEVPQNLSASRPQDRQFILSSKKLLLSDSGFYLCAWSGAVGGYTEAFFGQGTRLTVV.

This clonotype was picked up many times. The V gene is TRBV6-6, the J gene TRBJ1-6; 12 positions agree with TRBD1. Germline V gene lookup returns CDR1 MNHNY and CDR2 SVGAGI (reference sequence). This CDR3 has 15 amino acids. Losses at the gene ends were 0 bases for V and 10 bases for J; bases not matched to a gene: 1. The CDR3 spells CASSYSGTGGSPLHF. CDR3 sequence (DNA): TGTGCCAGCAGTTACTCCGGGACAGGGGGCTCACCCCTCCACTTT.

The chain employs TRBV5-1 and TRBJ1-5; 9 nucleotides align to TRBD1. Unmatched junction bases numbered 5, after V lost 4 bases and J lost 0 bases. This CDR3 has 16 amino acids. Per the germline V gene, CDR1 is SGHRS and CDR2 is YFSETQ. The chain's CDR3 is CASSRTGDDSNQPQHF. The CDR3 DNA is TGCGCCAGCAGCCGGACAGGGGACGATAGCAATCAGCCCCAGCATTTT.

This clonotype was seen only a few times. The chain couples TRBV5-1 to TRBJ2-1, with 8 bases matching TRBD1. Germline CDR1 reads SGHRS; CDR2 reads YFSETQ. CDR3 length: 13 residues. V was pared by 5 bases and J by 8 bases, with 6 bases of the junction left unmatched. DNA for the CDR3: TGCGCCAGCAGACTGGACAGGGTAGATGAGCAGTTCTTC. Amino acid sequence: CASRLDRVDEQFF.

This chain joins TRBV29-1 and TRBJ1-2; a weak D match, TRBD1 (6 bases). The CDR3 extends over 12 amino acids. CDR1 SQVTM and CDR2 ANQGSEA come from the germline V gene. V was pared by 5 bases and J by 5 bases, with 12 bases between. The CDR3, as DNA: TGCAGCGTTCTGGACAGAGGTTATGGCTACACCTTC. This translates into CSVLDRGYGYTF.

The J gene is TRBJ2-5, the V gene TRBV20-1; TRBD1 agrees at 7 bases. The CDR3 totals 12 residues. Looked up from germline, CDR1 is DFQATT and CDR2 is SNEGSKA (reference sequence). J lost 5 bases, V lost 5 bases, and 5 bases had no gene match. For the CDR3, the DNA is TGCAGTGCTCTGGACAGGAGGGAGACCCAGTACTTC. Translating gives CSALDRRETQYF.

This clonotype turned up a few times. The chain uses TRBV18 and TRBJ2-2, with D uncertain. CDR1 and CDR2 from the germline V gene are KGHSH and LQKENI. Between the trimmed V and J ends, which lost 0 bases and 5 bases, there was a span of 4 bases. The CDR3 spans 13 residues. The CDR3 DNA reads TGTGCCAGCTCACCACCGAGTACCGGGGAGCTGTTTTTT. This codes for CASSPPSTGELFF.

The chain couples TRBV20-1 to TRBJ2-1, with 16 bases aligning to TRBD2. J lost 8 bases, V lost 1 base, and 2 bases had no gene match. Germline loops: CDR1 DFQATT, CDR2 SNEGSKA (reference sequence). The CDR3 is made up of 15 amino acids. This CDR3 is CSARAGTSGRDEQFF. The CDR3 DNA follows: TGCAGTGCTAGAGCAGGGACTAGCGGGAGGGATGAGCAGTTCTTC.

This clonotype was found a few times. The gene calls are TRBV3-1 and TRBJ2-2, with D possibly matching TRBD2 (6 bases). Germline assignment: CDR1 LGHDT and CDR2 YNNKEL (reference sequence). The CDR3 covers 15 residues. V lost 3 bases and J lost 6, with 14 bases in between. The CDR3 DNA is TGTGCCAGCAGCCAGGGGGGTACCCTCTCCGGGGAGCTGTTTTTT. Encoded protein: CASSQGGTLSGELFF.